The rows below give T cell receptor beta chains drawn from one sample of a study of CD8+ T cells in alopecia areata. The table came from immunoSEQ multiplex PCR; TCRdb's copy has only in-frame clones and leaves some out. The profile shows some 200,000 clones, about 56% of them singletons. Material: CD8+ T cells sorted from blood. The receptors were gathered from a human donor in good health. Each CDR3 is given with its conserved first and last residue. A D gene is named only where the DNA matches it firmly. Clone size is stated in some rows and not others, as once, few, many or a class when expanded.

D gene: .
J gene: TRBJ1-5
V gene: TRBV7-9
clone size: once
CDR3 protein: CASSWTGSNQPQHF

D gene: .
J gene: TRBJ1-2
V gene: TRBV4-1
clone size: .
CDR3 protein: CASSQVVGSYGYTF

D gene: .
J gene: TRBJ1-1
V gene: TRBV9
clone size: .
CDR3 protein: CASTPGGRHTEAFF

D gene: .
J gene: TRBJ2-5
V gene: TRBV29-1
clone size: .
CDR3 protein: CSVRRGETQYF

D gene: .
J gene: TRBJ1-6
V gene: TRBV27
clone size: once
CDR3 protein: CASSFRGSSSPLHF

D gene: TRBD1
J gene: TRBJ2-5
V gene: TRBV5-5
clone size: few
CDR3 protein: CASSSGTEETQYF

D gene: TRBD2
J gene: TRBJ2-1
V gene: TRBV6-1
clone size: once
CDR3 protein: CALLGGGYFF

D gene: TRBD2
J gene: TRBJ2-1
V gene: TRBV7-2
clone size: .
CDR3 protein: CASSTTSGYNEQFF

D gene: .
J gene: TRBJ2-1
V gene: TRBV29-1
clone size: .
CDR3 protein: CSVEGQGDEQFF

D gene: TRBD1
J gene: TRBJ1-5
V gene: TRBV7-6
clone size: .
CDR3 protein: CASSLSAGGDQPQHF

D gene: .
J gene: TRBJ2-7
V gene: TRBV2
clone size: few
CDR3 protein: CASSVSYEQYF

D gene: .
J gene: TRBJ2-1
V gene: TRBV29-1
clone size: few
CDR3 protein: CSVGWQGENEQFF

D gene: .
J gene: TRBJ2-1
V gene: TRBV6-5
clone size: .
CDR3 protein: CASSYGAEEQFF

D gene: .
J gene: TRBJ1-5
V gene: TRBV5-6
clone size: once
CDR3 protein: CASSSGQMPQHF